This TCR beta chain was captured in a study of OX40 agonist ivuxolimab in advanced cancers. Study-level information: Patients received ivuxolimab, an agonistic anti-OX40 (CD134) antibody. Partial responses were achieved by three patients, of whom one had hepatocellular carcinoma and two had cutaneous melanoma.

Germline trimming cut 4 bases from V and 4 bases from J; bases unmatched to any gene: 4. In germline, CDR1 is PRHDT, CDR2 FYEKMQ (reference sequence). The CDR3 is made up of 15 amino acids. The method was immunoSEQ multiplex PCR; TCRdb's version includes in-frame clones alone and lacks a portion of them. The data contain 20,000 to 25,000 clones, about 89% of them singletons. The sample in question was CD4+ or CD8+ T cells sorted from blood, obtained in a trial of the OX40 agonist ivuxolimab. The sequence was collected from an adult with an advanced solid tumor such as melanoma, head and neck, liver or kidney cancer. The chain links TRBV13 to TRBJ2-3; 11 bases are a match to TRBD2. The CDR3 DNA reads TGTGCCAGCAGCTCGGGACTAGCGGTGGCAGATACGCAGTATTTT. It translates to CASSSGLAVADTQYF.